These T cell receptor beta chains were read from a single sample in a study of T cell responses to AZD1222 COVID-19 vaccine. Using immunoSEQ multiplex PCR, the repertoire was profiled, and TCRdb retains in-frame clones only, with some absent. The sample carries about 120,000 clones, about nine tenths recorded once. The specimen comprised peripheral blood, sampled on day 0 of AZD1222 vaccination. The receptors were sampled from an adult in good health. CDR3s leave out the opening cysteine and the closing phenylalanine or tryptophan. Clone sizes are given selectively: once, few, many, or a class where the clone is expanded.

j_call | clone_size | v_call | cdr3_aa
TRBJ2-4 | . | TRBV19 | ASTPGGPENIQY
TRBJ1-2 | . | TRBV5-5 | ASSLRAGTGVYGYT
TRBJ1-1 | . | TRBV15 | ATSPRTGMNTEAF
TRBJ1-2 | few | TRBV28 | ASSFIGTGDFYGYT
TRBJ1-2 | . | TRBV9 | ASSAGAWEAYGYT
TRBJ2-1 | once | TRBV7-3 | ASSLIFRTMEGGGPNEQF
TRBJ1-5 | . | TRBV5-4 | ASSLAWGGFYSNQPQH
TRBJ2-7 | . | TRBV7-8 | ASSQGGTRSYEQY
TRBJ2-1 | few | TRBV5-1 | ASSRIREREQF
TRBJ1-3 | . | TRBV9 | ASSALRGPGNTIY
TRBJ1-1 | . | TRBV9 | ASSDPPTGHTEAF
TRBJ1-1 | . | TRBV6-1 | ASSEAFEGSEAF
TRBJ2-7 | . | TRBV27 | ASSLRQNYEQY
TRBJ2-2 | . | TRBV11-3 | ASSTVRGTSWGTGELF
TRBJ2-3 | . | TRBV19 | ASSTDLASTDTQY
TRBJ1-5 | . | TRBV6-5 | ASSYQASNQPQH
TRBJ1-1 | . | TRBV11-2 | ASSLAGQSLGGSEAF
TRBJ1-1 | . | TRBV6-1 | ASSEIGQGVKVEAF
TRBJ1-4 | . | TRBV2 | ASRNQGVGNEKLF
TRBJ1-2 | . | TRBV5-1 | ASSLNGHGYT
TRBJ2-1 | . | TRBV20-1 | SASSLTSNEQF
TRBJ1-5 | medium-sized | TRBV6-4 | ASSEGTGGNQPQH
TRBJ1-3 | once | TRBV28 | ASSGGQGGGNTIY
TRBJ2-7 | once | TRBV19 | ASSTGLAGVYEQY
TRBJ1-2 | . | TRBV28 | ASSKGRTRGYT
TRBJ1-3 | . | TRBV9 | ASNQDGGAGNTIY
TRBJ2-3 | . | TRBV13 | ASSFRDRGEDTQY
TRBJ1-1 | . | TRBV7-9 | ASSLALAVNTEAF
TRBJ1-2 | . | TRBV7-8 | ASSLELGAAYGYT
TRBJ2-2 | once | TRBV5-1 | ASSSGTRANTGELF
TRBJ1-5 | . | TRBV15 | ATSREVGQGRNQPQH
TRBJ1-5 | . | TRBV10-1 | ASSEWRRGQYSNQPQH
TRBJ2-3 | . | TRBV9 | ASSVQRRPDTQY
TRBJ1-6 | . | TRBV18 | ASSPGQGWSPLH
TRBJ2-7 | . | TRBV6-5 | ASKDGGIYEQY
TRBJ2-5 | . | TRBV5-1 | ASSLGGTIETQY
TRBJ1-2 | few | TRBV18 | ASSPEDAYGYT
TRBJ1-2 | . | TRBV6-6 | AADTARAVYGYT
TRBJ2-1 | . | TRBV9 | ASSLGTRSYNEQF
TRBJ2-7 | . | TRBV2 | ASSSGTPPYEQY
TRBJ2-1 | . | TRBV11-3 | ASSLGLAGTEQF